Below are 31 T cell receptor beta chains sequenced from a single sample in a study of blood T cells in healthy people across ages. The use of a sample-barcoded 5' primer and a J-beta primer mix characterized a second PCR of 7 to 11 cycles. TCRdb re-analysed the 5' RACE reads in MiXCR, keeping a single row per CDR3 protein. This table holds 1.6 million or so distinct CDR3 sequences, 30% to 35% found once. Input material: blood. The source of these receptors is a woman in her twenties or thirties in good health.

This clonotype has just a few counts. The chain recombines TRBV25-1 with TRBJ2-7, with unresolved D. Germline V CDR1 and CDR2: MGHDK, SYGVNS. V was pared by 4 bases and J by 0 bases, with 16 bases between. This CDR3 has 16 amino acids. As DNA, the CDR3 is TGTGCCAGCAGTGGAAATCCCTTCGTAAGCTCCTACGAGCAGTACTTC. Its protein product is CASSGNPFVSSYEQYF.

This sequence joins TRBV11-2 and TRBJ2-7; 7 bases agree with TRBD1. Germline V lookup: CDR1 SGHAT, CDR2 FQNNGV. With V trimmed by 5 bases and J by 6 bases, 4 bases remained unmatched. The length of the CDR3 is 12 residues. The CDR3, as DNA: TGTGCCAGCAGCATGACAGGGACCGAGCAGTACTTC. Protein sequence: CASSMTGTEQYF.

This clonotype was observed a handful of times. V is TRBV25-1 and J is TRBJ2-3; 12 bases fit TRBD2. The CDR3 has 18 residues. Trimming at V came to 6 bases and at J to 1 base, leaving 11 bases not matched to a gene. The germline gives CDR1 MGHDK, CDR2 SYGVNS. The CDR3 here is CASSPASGRDRGTDTQYF. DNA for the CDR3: TGTGCCAGCAGCCCCGCTAGCGGGAGGGATCGCGGCACAGATACGCAGTATTTT.

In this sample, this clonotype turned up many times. CDR3 nucleotides: TGTGCCAGCAGTACGGGGAGCTCCTACGAGCAGTACTTC. Its translation: CASSTGSSYEQYF. This chain joins TRBV28 and TRBJ2-7, with D maybe TRBD2 (5 bases). Looked up from germline, CDR1 is MDHEN and CDR2 is SYDVKM. V shed 5 bases and J shed 0 bases, with 8 bases lying between them. This CDR3 region has 13 residues.

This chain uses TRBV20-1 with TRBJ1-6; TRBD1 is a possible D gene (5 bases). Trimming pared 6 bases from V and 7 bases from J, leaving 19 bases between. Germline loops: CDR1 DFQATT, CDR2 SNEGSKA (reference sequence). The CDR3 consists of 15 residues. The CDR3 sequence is CSAPPSPGINSPLHF. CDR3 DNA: TGCAGTGCGCCTCCATCCCCAGGGATCAATTCACCCCTCCACTTT.

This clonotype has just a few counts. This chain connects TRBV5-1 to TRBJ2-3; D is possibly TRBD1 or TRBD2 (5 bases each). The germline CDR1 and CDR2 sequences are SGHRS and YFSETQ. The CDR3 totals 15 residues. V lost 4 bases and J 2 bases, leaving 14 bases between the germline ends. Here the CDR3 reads CASSLRDGPTDTQYF. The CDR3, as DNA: TGCGCCAGCAGCCTCCGGGACGGACCCACAGATACGCAGTATTTT.

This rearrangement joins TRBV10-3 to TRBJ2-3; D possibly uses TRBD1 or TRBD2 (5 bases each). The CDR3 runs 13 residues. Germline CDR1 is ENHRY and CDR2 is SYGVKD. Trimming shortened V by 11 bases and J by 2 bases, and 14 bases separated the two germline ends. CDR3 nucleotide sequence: TGTGCCTCGACGGGGCAAACCACAGATACGCAGTATTTT. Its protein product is CASTGQTTDTQYF.

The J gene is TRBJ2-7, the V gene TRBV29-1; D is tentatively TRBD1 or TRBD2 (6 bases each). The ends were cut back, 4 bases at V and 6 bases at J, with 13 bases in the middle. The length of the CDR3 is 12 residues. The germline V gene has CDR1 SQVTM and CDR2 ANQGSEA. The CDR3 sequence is CSVGQEGGEQYF. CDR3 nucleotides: TGCAGCGTTGGACAGGAGGGAGGCGAGCAGTACTTC.

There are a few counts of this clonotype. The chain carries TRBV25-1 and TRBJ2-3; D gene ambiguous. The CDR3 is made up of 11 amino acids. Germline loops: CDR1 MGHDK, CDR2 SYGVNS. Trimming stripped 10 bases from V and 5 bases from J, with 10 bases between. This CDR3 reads CATSPKDTQYF. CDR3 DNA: TGTGCCACCTCCCCCAAAGATACGCAGTATTTT.

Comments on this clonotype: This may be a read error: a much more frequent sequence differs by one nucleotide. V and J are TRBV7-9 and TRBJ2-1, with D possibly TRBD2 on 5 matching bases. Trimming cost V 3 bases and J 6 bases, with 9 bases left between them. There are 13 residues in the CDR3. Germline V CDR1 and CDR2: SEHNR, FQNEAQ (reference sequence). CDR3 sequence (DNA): TGTGCCAGCAGCTTTACAGAGGGCAATGAGCAGTTCTTC. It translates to CASSFTEGNEQFF.

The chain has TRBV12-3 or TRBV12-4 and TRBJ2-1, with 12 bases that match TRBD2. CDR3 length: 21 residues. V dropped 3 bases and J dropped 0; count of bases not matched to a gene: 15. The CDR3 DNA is TGTGCCAGCAGTTTCCGGACTAGCGGGGTTCAATTCGCCCGCTCCTACAATGAGCAGTTCTTC. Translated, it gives CASSFRTSGVQFARSYNEQFF.

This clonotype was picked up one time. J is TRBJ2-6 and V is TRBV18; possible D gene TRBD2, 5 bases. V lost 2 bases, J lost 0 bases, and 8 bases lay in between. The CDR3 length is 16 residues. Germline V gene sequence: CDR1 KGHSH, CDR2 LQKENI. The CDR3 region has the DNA TGTGCCAGCTCACCAGAGGGTACCTCTGGGGCCAACGTCCTGACTTTC. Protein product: CASSPEGTSGANVLTF.

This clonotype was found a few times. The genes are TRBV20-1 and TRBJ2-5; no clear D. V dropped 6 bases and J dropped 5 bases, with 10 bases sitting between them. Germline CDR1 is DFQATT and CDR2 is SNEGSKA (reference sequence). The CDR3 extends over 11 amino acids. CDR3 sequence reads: CSATPVETQYF. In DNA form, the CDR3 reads TGCAGTGCGACCCCGGTGGAGACCCAGTACTTC.

The CDR3 bases are TGCGCCAGCAGCGCCACACACAGTCCCTGCGAGCAGTACTTC. It is translated as CASSATHSPCEQYF. The V gene is TRBV5-1, the J gene TRBJ2-7; D is unresolved. Germline V gives CDR1 SGHRS, CDR2 YFSETQ. Trimming took 4 bases from V and 6 from J, leaving 17 bases between them. CDR3 length: 14 amino acids.

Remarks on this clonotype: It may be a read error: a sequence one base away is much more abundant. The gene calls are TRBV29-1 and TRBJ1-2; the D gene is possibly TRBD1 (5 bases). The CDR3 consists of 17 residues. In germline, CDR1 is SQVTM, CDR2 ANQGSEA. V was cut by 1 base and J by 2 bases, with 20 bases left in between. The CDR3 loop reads CSVEGRGEGQHNYGYTF. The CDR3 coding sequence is TGCAGCGTTGAAGGTCGGGGAGAGGGGCAGCACAACTATGGCTACACCTTC. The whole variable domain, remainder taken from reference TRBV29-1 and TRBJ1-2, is SAVISQKPSRDICQRGTSLTIQCQVDSQVTMMFWYRQQPGQSLTLIATANQGSEATYESGFVIDKFPISRPNLTFSTLTVSNMSPEDSSIYLCSVEGRGEGQHNYGYTFGSGTRLTVV.

CDR3 DNA sequence: TGTGCCAGCAGAACAACTAGCGGGGGGGCGGGAATTCAGTACTTC. This translates into CASRTTSGGAGIQYF. The chain joins TRBV2 to TRBJ2-4, with 13 bases lining up with TRBD2. The germline CDR1 and CDR2 sequences are SNHLY and FYNNEI. The CDR3 runs 15 residues. V was clipped by 6 bases and J by 10 bases; unmatched bases: 9.

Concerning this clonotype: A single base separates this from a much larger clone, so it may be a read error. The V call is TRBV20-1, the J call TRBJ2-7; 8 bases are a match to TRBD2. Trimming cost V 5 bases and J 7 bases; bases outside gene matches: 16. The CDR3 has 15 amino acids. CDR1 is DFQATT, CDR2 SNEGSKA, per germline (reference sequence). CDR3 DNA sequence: TGCAGTGCTCAGTCCCGGGGGGGGTATTACAATGAGCAGTACTTC. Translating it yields CSAQSRGGYYNEQYF.

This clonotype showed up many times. The CDR3 protein is CSVTGFLRSYNEQFF. CDR3 sequence (DNA): TGCAGCGTCACAGGGTTTTTGCGGTCCTACAATGAGCAGTTCTTC. The rearrangement uses TRBV29-1 and TRBJ2-1, with D tentatively TRBD1 (6 bases). This CDR3 has 15 residues. Germline lookup yields CDR1 SQVTM and CDR2 ANQGSEA. Trimming shortened V by 6 bases and J by 1 base, and 16 bases separated the two germline ends.

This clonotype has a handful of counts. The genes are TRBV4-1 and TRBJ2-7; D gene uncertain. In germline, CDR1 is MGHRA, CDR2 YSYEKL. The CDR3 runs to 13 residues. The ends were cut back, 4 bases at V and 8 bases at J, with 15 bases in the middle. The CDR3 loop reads CASSPQVPLKQYF. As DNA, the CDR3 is TGCGCCAGCAGCCCCCAAGTACCCTTGAAGCAGTACTTC.

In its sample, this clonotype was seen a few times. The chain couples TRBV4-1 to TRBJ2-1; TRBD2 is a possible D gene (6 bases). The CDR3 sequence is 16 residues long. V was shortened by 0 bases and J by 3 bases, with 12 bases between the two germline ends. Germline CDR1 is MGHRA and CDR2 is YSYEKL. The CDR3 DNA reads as TGCGCCAGCAGCCAAGAGTCGGGAGCCCTCTACAATGAGCAGTTCTTC. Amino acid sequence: CASSQESGALYNEQFF.

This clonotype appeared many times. CDR3 DNA: TGCAGTGCTAGCGAAGGATCCTACTACGAGCAGTACTTC. Its translation: CSASEGSYYEQYF. The chain links TRBV20-1 to TRBJ2-7; no clear D gene. Germline V gene data show CDR1 as DFQATT and CDR2 as SNEGSKA (reference sequence). Trimming shortened V by 3 bases and J by 3 bases, and 12 bases separated the two germline ends. The CDR3 contains 13 residues.

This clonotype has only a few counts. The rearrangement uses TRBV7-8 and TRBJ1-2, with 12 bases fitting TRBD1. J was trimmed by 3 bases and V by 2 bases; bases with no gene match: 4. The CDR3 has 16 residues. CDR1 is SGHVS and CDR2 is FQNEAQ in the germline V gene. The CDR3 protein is CASSLMGQGADYGYTF. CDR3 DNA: TGTGCCAGCAGCTTAATGGGACAGGGGGCGGACTATGGCTACACCTTC.

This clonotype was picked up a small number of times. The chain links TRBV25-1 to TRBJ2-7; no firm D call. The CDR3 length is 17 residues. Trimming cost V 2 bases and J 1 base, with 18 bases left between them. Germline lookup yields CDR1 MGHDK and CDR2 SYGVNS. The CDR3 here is CASSETRPGIGSYEQYF. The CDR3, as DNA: TGTGCCAGCAGTGAAACCCGTCCGGGTATAGGATCCTACGAGCAGTACTTC.

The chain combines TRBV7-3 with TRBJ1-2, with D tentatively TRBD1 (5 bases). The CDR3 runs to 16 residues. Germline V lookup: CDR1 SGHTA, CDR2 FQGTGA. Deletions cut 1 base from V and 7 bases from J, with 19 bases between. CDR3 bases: TGTGCCAGCAGCTTAAGCAAACAGCACGTGGGGGGTGGCTACACCTTC. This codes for CASSLSKQHVGGGYTF.

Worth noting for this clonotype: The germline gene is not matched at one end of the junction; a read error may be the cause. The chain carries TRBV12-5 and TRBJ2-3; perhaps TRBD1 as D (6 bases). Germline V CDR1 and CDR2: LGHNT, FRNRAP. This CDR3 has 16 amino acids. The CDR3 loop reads CASGPGQGLSIDTQYF. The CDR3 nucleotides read TGTGCTAGTGGCCCCGGGCAGGGGCTAAGCATAGATACGCAGTATTTT.

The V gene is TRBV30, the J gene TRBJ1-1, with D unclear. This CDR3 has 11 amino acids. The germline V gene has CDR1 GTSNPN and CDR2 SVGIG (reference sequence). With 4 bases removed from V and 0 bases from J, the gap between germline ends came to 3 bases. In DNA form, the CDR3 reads TGTGCCTGGACAGTGAACACTGAAGCTTTCTTT. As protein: CAWTVNTEAFF.

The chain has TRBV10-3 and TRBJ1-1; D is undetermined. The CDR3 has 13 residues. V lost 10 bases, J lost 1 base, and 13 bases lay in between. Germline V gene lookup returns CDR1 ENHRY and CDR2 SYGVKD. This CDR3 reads CATQYARNTEAFF. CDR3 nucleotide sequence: TGTGCCACCCAATATGCCCGGAACACTGAAGCTTTCTTT.

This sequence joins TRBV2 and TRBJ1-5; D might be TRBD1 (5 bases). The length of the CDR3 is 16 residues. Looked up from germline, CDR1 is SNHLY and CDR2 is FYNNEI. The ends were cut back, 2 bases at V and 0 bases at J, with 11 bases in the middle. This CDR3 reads CASSEQGTFSNQPQHF. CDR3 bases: TGTGCCAGCAGTGAACAGGGCACATTTAGCAATCAGCCCCAGCATTTT.

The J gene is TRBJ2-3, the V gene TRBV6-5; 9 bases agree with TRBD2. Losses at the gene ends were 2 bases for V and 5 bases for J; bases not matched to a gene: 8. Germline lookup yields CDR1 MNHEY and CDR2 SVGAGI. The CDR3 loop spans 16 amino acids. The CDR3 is CASSYGAGGPRDTQYF. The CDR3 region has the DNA TGTGCCAGCAGTTACGGCGCGGGGGGGCCAAGAGATACGCAGTATTTT.

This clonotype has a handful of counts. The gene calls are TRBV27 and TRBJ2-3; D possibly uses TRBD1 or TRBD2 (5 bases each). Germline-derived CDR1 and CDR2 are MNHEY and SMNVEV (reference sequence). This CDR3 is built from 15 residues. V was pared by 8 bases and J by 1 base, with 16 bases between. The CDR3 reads CASGTRASGTDTQYF. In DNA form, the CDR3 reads TGTGCCAGCGGGACGCGTGCCAGCGGCACAGATACGCAGTATTTT.

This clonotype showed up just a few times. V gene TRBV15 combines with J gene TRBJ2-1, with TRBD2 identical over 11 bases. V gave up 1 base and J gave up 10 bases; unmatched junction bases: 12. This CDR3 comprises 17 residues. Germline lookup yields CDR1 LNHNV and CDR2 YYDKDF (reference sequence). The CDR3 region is CATSRALSGGASEEQFF. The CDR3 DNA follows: TGTGCCACCAGCAGAGCCCTTAGCGGGGGGGCCTCGGAGGAGCAGTTCTTC. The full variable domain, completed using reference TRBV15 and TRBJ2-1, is DAMVIQNPRYQVTQFGKPVTLSCSQTLNHNVMYWYQQKSSQAPKLLFHYYDKDFNNEADTPDNFQSRRPNTSFCFLDIRSPGLGDTAMYLCATSRALSGGASEEQFFGPGTRLTVL.